This T cell receptor beta chain was sequenced during a study of T-cell reconstitution after alpha-beta-depleted transplantation in children. Unique molecular identifiers tagged the TCRbeta library. TCRdb re-analysed the PCR reads in MiXCR, keeping a single row per CDR3 protein. In the table there are roughly 590,000 distinct CDR3 sequences, approximately 16% of which are singletons. Per germline, CDR1 MDHEN and CDR2 SYDVKM. Trimming pared 5 bases from V and 3 bases from J, leaving 22 bases between. This CDR3 contains 17 residues. The sequencing used PBMCs from the stem cell graft donor, collected from the stem cell graft. The TCR sequence derives from a human donor who donated a stem cell graft to a child with acute myeloid leukemia. The chain recombines TRBV28 with TRBJ2-5; a weak D match, TRBD2 (5 bases). CDR3 protein: CASSPPWGDGVEETQYF. The CDR3 DNA is TGTGCCAGCAGTCCGCCTTGGGGAGATGGGGTAGAAGAGACCCAGTACTTC.